This T cell receptor (beta chain) was obtained from a study of CD8+CD57+ T cells in acquired aplastic anemia. About the research overall: An average of approximately 3.4 ug of DNA was obtained from sorted CD4+ and CD8+ cells. Findings and limits, study-wide: Comparison of patients with controls identified roughly 27 shared CD8+ CDR3 sequences.

Using genomic DNA as the template, TCR beta VDJ and CDR3 profiling was carried out. TCRdb reprocessed the reads via MiXCR and lists one record per CDR3 protein. This repertoire shows about 160,000 distinct CDR3 sequences, 70% to 75% found once; its top ten account for 35% to 50%. Concerning this clonotype: The antigen is not known.

V gave up 3 bases and J gave up 7 bases, with 17 bases separating them. Germline V CDR1 and CDR2: SGHRS, YFSETQ. The CDR3 length is 14 residues. All sequencing subjects had displayed CD8+CD57+ cell expansion on flow cytometry. Among the patients, all had severe acquired aplastic anemia. Sampling of blood occurred while the patients had still received no therapy. The material sequenced was sorted CD4+, CD8+, or CD8+CD57+ T cells (not recorded which) from PBMCs. This sequence originates from a human donor with aplastic anemia. The chain employs TRBV5-1 and TRBJ2-7; D unresolved. The chain's CDR3 is CASSSTGRPWEQYF. CDR3 bases: TGCGCCAGCAGCTCGACCGGGCGGCCTTGGGAGCAGTACTTC.